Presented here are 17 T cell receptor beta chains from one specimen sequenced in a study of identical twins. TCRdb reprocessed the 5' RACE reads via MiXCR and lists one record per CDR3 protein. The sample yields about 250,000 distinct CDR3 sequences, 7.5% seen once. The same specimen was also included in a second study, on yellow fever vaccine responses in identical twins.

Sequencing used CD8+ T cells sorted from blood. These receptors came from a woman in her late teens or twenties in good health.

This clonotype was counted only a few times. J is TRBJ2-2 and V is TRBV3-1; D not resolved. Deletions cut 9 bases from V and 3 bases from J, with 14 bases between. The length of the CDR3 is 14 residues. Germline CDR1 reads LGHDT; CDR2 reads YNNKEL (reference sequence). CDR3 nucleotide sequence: TGTGCCAGTGGCATGGGAACGGACACCGGGGAGCTGTTTTTT. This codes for CASGMGTDTGELFF.

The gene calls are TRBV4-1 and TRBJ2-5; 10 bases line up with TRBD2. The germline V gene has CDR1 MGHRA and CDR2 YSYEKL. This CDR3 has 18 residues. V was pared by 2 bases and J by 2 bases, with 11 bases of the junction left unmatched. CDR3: CASSQRGLAHSVQETQYF. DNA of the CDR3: TGCGCCAGCAGCCAACGGGGACTAGCGCACTCGGTACAAGAGACCCAGTACTTC.

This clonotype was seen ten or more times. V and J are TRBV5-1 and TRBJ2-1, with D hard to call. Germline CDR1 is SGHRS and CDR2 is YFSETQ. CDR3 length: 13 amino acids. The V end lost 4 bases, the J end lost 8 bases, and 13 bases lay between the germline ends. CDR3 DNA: TGCGCCAGCAGCCCAGACCCTAACTATGAGCAGTTCTTC. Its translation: CASSPDPNYEQFF.

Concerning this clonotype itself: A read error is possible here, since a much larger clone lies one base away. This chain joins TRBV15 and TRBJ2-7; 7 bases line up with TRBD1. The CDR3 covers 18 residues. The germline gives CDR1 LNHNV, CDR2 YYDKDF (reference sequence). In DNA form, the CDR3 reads TGTGCCACCCGCAGAGAAGGGGGCTTTGAGCCCCTTGTGGGTGAGCAGTACTTC. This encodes CATRREGGFEPLVGEQYF.

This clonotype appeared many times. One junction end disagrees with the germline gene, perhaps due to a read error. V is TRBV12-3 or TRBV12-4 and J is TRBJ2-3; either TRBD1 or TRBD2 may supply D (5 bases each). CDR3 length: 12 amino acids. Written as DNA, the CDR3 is TGTGCCAGCAGTCCCCGACAGCCCCCCGGGGATTTT. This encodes CASSPRQPPGDF.

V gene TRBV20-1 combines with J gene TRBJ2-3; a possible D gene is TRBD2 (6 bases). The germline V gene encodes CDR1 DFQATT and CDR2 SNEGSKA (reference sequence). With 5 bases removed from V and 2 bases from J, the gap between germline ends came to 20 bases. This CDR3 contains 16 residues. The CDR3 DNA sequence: TGCAGTGCTTCCCGGGGGAGAAATAGGTTCACAGATACGCAGTATTTT. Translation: CSASRGRNRFTDTQYF.

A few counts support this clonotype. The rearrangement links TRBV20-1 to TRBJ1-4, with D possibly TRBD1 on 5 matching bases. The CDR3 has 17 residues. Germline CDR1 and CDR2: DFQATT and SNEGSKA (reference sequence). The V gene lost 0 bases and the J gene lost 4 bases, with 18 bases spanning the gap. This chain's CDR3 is CSARDSGNSAFNEKLFF. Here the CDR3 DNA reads TGCAGTGCTAGAGATTCAGGGAACAGCGCCTTTAATGAAAAACTGTTTTTT.

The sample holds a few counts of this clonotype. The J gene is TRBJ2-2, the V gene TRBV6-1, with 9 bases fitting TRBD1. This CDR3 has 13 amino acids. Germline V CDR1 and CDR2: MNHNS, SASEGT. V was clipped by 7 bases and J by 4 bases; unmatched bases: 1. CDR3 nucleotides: TGTGCCAGCAAGGGACAGGGCACCGGGGAGCTGTTTTTT. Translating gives CASKGQGTGELFF.

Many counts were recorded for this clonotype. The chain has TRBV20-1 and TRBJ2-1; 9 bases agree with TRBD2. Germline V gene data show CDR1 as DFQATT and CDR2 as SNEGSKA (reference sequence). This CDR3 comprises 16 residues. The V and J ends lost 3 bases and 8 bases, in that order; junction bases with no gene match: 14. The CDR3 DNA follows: TGCAGTGCTAGTTTGGTGCGGACTAGCGAATGGGATGAGCAGTTCTTC. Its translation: CSASLVRTSEWDEQFF.

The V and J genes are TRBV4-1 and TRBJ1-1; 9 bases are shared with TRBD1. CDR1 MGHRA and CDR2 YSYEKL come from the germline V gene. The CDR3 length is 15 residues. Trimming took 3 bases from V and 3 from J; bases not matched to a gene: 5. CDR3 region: CASSHNRGPDTEAFF. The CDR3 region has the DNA TGCGCCAGCAGCCATAACAGGGGGCCGGACACTGAAGCTTTCTTT.

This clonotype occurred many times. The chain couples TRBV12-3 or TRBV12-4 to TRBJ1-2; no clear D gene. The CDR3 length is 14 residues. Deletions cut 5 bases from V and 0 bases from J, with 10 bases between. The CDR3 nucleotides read TGTGCCAGCAGTCCTCGTTGGGCTAACTATGGCTACACCTTC. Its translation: CASSPRWANYGYTF.

The CDR3 nucleotides read TGTGCCAGCAGTTACTCGCCTAGCAGCTACGAGCAGTACTTC. Amino acids: CASSYSPSSYEQYF. This chain links TRBV6-5 with TRBJ2-7; the D gene is possibly TRBD2 (5 bases). The ends were cut back, 0 bases at V and 3 bases at J, with 9 bases in the middle. CDR3 length: 14 residues. Germline V gene sequence: CDR1 MNHEY, CDR2 SVGAGI.

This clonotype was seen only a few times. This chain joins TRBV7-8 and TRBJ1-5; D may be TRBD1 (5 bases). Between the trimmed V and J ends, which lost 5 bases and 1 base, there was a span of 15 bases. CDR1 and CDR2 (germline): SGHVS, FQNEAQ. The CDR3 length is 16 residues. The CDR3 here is CASSPGRAVSNQPQHF. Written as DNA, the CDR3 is TGTGCCAGCAGCCCGGGCAGGGCTGTAAGCAATCAGCCCCAGCATTTT.

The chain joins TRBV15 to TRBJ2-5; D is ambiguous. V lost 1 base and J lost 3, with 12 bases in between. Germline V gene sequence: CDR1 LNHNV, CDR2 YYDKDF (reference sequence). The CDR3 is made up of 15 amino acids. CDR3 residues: CATSRGLAEKETQYF. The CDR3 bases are TGTGCCACCAGCAGAGGTTTGGCAGAAAAAGAGACCCAGTACTTC.

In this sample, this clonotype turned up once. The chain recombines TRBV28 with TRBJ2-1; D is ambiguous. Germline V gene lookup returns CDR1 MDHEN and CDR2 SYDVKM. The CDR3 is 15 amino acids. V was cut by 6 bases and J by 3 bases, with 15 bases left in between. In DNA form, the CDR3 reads TGTGCCAGCAGCTTCACAACTACTCTCTACAATGAGCAGTTCTTC. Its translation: CASSFTTTLYNEQFF.

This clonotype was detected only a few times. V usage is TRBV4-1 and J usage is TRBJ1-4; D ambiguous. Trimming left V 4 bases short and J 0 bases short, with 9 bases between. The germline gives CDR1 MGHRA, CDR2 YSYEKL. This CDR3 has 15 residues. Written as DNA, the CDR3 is TGCGCCAGCAGCCCTAGTATTTCAACTAATGAAAAACTGTTTTTT. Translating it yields CASSPSISTNEKLFF.

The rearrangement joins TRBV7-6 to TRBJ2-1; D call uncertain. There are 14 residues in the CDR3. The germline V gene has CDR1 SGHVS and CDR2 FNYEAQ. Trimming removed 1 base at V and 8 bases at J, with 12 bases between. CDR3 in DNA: TGTGCCAGCAGCTTAGATAACTATTATGATGAGCAGTTCTTC. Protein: CASSLDNYYDEQFF.